This section outlines one T cell receptor beta chain sequence together with its context. This clonotype was counted many times. Its specific antigen is unknown. Base qualities are not recorded, but no much larger clone differs from it by a single base. The data were obtained in a study of response to subunit inactivated influenza vaccine (dated by TCRdb to the late 2010s). Regarding the study in general: The study used deep quantitative T cell receptor repertoire profiling to track responses to a trivalent subunit inactivated influenza vaccine. The investigation overall reported the following: It was suggested by the authors that each seasonal influenza vaccination may recruit only a limited number of new T cells.

The time point label of this sample denotes: around 45 days after influenza vaccine administration. Receptor libraries were prepared by RT-PCR. Sequencing relied on an Illumina HiSeq 2500. TCRdb reanalyzed the raw reads on its own, using fastp at Q25 for trimming and MiXCR for clone calling, and kept in-frame beta chains. For every CDR3 protein sequence, its rows merge into one entry that carries the most common genes and DNA. Across this sample there are hundreds of thousands of distinct CDR3 sequences, with approximately 10% seen only once. The ten largest make up over 9.5% of the sample. Material: PBMCs from blood, obtained roughly 46 days after vaccination. This TCR derives from a man aged 50-59 years who received an inactivated influenza vaccine. Donor details come from another sample of the same person, matched by shared clones.

In nucleotides, the sequence is TGCAGCGTTGAGGGGACTCCCGAATCCTACAATGAGCAGTTCTTC. Translated, it gives CSVEGTPESYNEQFF. Here the chain combines TRBV29-1 and TRBJ2-1; TRBD2 might be the D gene, on 6 matching bases. In the germline V gene, CDR1 corresponds to SQVTM and CDR2 to ANQGSEA. At the junction V is shortened by 3 bases and J by 1 base, with 13 bases in between. Measured from the cysteine to the phenylalanine, the CDR3 is 15 residues long. The only DNA kept is the CDR3, 45 bases in frame from the first base.